Shown below are 20 T cell receptor beta chains from a single sample sequenced in a study of human T cells and chemical hapten exposure. The time point here: patch test 2, 6 weeks after DPC sensitization. Regarding treatment: therapeutic diphenylcyclopropenone sensitization with weekly scalp DPC. TCRdb re-derived calls from the RACE reads in MiXCR, one entry per CDR3 protein. Of about 82,000 distinct CDR3 sequences in the sample, less than 8% were seen once. Sequences were derived from whole blood, sampled in connection with sensitization to the hapten diphenylcyclopropenone (DPC). These receptors came from a woman under 40 with alopecia areata. Some clones in this sample may be carry-over from other donors' samples.

This clonotype has just a few counts. The gene calls are TRBV6-1 and TRBJ1-6; D remains unclear. Germline assignment: CDR1 MNHNS and CDR2 SASEGT. Trimming removed 1 base from V and 7 bases from J, with 8 bases in between. The CDR3 totals 14 residues. Here the CDR3 reads CASSEGGWNSPLHF. As DNA, the CDR3 is TGTGCCAGCAGTGAAGGAGGCTGGAATTCACCCCTCCACTTT.

This clonotype has ten or more counts. This chain joins TRBV2 and TRBJ1-4; D not certain. Trimming cost V 2 bases and J 7 bases, with 14 bases left between them. This CDR3 has 15 amino acids. CDR1 SNHLY and CDR2 FYNNEI come from the germline V gene. CDR3 coding DNA: TGTGCCAGCAGTGAAATCTATGGCGCAGGTGAAAAACTGTTTTTT. Its protein is CASSEIYGAGEKLFF.

A few counts support this clonotype. The chain recombines TRBV5-6 with TRBJ1-4; possible D gene TRBD1, 5 bases. Looked up from germline, CDR1 is SGHDT and CDR2 is YYEEEE. V was cut by 0 bases and J by 0 bases, with 15 bases left in between. This CDR3 has 18 amino acids. CDR3 region: CASSLVGRGKATNEKLFF. DNA of the CDR3: TGTGCCAGCAGCTTGGTTGGACGGGGGAAGGCAACTAATGAAAAACTGTTTTTT.

This clonotype has at least ten counts. This rearrangement joins TRBV6-1 to TRBJ2-6, with TRBD1 matching over 8 bases. This CDR3 has 18 residues. CDR1 is MNHNS and CDR2 is SASEGT in the germline V gene. V lost 3 bases and J lost 0; bases outside the gene matches: 7. CDR3 coding DNA: TGTGCCAGCAGTGACTCTGGACAGGGAGTCTCTGGGGCCAACGTCCTGACTTTC. It yields the protein CASSDSGQGVSGANVLTF.

The V call is TRBV30, the J call TRBJ2-3, with 7 bases that match TRBD2. Germline V CDR1 and CDR2: GTSNPN, SVGIG (reference sequence). J lost 6 bases, V lost 0 bases, and 9 bases had no gene match. The CDR3 runs 15 residues. CDR3 coding DNA: TGTGCCTGGAGTGTAGCGGGGATGCCACGGGATACGCAGTATTTT. It is translated as CAWSVAGMPRDTQYF.

This clonotype was counted many times. V gene TRBV7-2 combines with J gene TRBJ2-6; D perhaps matches TRBD1 (5 bases). CDR3 size: 16 residues. Trimming pared 1 base from V and 1 base from J, leaving 8 bases between. CDR1 and CDR2 (germline): SGHTA, FQGNSA. CDR3 coding DNA: TGTGCCAGCAGCTTAGGGGCAGGGTCTGGGGCCAACGTCCTGACTTTC. Its protein is CASSLGAGSGANVLTF.

This clonotype was seen ten or more times. The rearrangement uses TRBV7-2 and TRBJ2-2; 9 bases line up with TRBD2. The CDR3 contains 19 residues. Germline loops: CDR1 SGHTA, CDR2 FQGNSA. The V segment lost 2 bases and the J segment 1 base; nucleotides outside the gene matches: 11. The CDR3 coding sequence is TGTGCCAGCAGCTTATTTTTGCGGGGGGGACAGAAGAACACCGGGGAGCTGTTTTTT. Translating it yields CASSLFLRGGQKNTGELFF.

This clonotype was found many times. This chain joins TRBV4-2 and TRBJ1-5, with D unclear. The germline V and J ends were trimmed by 0 bases and 5 bases, with 8 bases remaining between them. The CDR3 covers 14 residues. Germline CDR1 is LGHNA and CDR2 is YNFKEQ. In DNA, the CDR3 is TGTGCCAGCAGCCAAGATCGACCCGATCAGCCCCAGCATTTT. Its protein product is CASSQDRPDQPQHF.

The CDR3 DNA sequence: TGTGCCAGCAGCTTGGTTACTGTGACAGACTCCTACAATGAGCAGTTCTTC. Protein product: CASSLVTVTDSYNEQFF. The chain combines TRBV5-4 with TRBJ2-1; D might be TRBD1 (5 bases). The V gene's germline CDR1 is SGHNT and CDR2 YYREEE (reference sequence). Trimming took off 0 bases at V and 0 bases at J, with 13 bases between the two ends. The CDR3 runs to 17 residues.

This clonotype showed up many times. V gene TRBV9 combines with J gene TRBJ1-1; TRBD1 is a possible D gene (5 bases). CDR1 and CDR2 (germline): SGDLS, YYNGEE. Trimming left V 4 bases short and J 6 bases short, with 10 bases between. The CDR3 sequence is 12 residues long. CDR3: CASSTRQSEAFF. The CDR3 DNA sequence: TGTGCCAGCAGCACCAGACAGTCTGAAGCTTTCTTT. Full variable domain (missing parts from reference TRBV9 and TRBJ1-1): DSGVTQTPKHLITATGQRVTLRCSPRSGDLSVYWYQQSLDQGLQFLIQYYNGEERAKGNILERFSAQQFPDLHSELNLSSLELGDSALYFCASSTRQSEAFFGQGTRLTVV.

The chain has TRBV10-1 and TRBJ2-7; D is possibly TRBD1 or TRBD2 (6 bases each). V was pared by 3 bases and J by 3 bases, with 15 bases between. The CDR3 has 15 residues. Germline V CDR1 and CDR2: WNHNN, SYGVQD (reference sequence). The CDR3 region is CASSDLAGHLYEQYF. CDR3 nucleotides: TGCGCCAGCAGTGATTTGGCGGGACACCTCTACGAGCAGTACTTC.

The V gene is TRBV13, the J gene TRBJ1-1; 8 bases are shared with TRBD1. Germline V gene data show CDR1 as PRHDT and CDR2 as FYEKMQ (reference sequence). The CDR3 spans 14 residues. Trimming removed 8 bases from V and 5 bases from J; junction bases left unmatched: 10. CDR3 in amino acids: CASHFTGGRTEAFF. CDR3 nucleotide sequence: TGTGCCAGCCATTTTACAGGGGGGAGAACTGAAGCTTTCTTT.

The chain uses TRBV7-9 and TRBJ1-1; no clear D. The CDR3 totals 16 residues. Trimming took off 0 bases at V and 6 bases at J, with 17 bases between the two ends. CDR1 is SEHNR, CDR2 FQNEAQ, per germline (reference sequence). For the CDR3, the DNA is TGTGCCAGCAGCTTAGCGCTGGTCCCAGTGAGGGCTGAAGCTTTCTTT. Translating gives CASSLALVPVRAEAFF.

This clonotype was seen at least ten times. CDR3 residues: CSVEGRTGELFF. The CDR3 DNA follows: TGCAGCGTTGAGGGGCGCACCGGGGAGCTGTTTTTT. The chain employs TRBV29-1 and TRBJ2-2; maybe TRBD1 (5 bases). This CDR3 has 12 residues. Per the germline V gene, CDR1 is SQVTM and CDR2 is ANQGSEA. The ends were cut back, 3 bases at V and 4 bases at J, with 6 bases in the middle.

The J gene is TRBJ1-1, the V gene TRBV5-4; no definite D call. CDR1 is SGHNT and CDR2 is YYREEE in the germline V gene (reference sequence). There are 14 residues in the CDR3. The V gene lost 4 bases and the J gene lost 0 bases, with 10 bases spanning the gap. CDR3 DNA: TGTGCCAGCAGCCCTTACAAGCTGAACACTGAAGCTTTCTTT. Amino acids: CASSPYKLNTEAFF.

This clonotype occurred many times. The J gene is TRBJ2-7, the V gene TRBV6-5, with D perhaps TRBD2 (6 bases). The V and J ends lost 0 bases and 2 bases respectively, with 8 bases between them. CDR3 length: 14 amino acids. Looked up from germline, CDR1 is MNHEY and CDR2 is SVGAGI. CDR3 region: CASSYSGGPYEQYF. The CDR3 DNA follows: TGTGCCAGCAGTTACTCGGGGGGACCCTACGAGCAGTACTTC.

At least ten counts were recorded for this clonotype. This rearrangement joins TRBV6-1 to TRBJ1-1, with D perhaps matching TRBD1 (5 bases). With 3 bases removed from V and 6 bases from J, the gap between germline ends came to 23 bases. The CDR3 is 17 residues long. Germline V gene data show CDR1 as MNHNS and CDR2 as SASEGT. The DNA of the CDR3 is TGTGCCAGCAGTGATCTGGGGGGTCTGGCAGGTGATCCTGAAGCTTTCTTT. It codes for CASSDLGGLAGDPEAFF.

The chain employs TRBV20-1 and TRBJ1-2; D gene unclear. The V gene's germline CDR1 is DFQATT and CDR2 SNEGSKA (reference sequence). The CDR3 spans 12 residues. The V end lost 6 bases, the J end lost 5 bases, and 13 bases lay between the germline ends. The CDR3 bases are TGCAGTGCCTCACACGGACTTTATGGCTACACCTTC. Translation: CSASHGLYGYTF.

The table lists this clonotype with many counts. This chain joins TRBV15 and TRBJ1-1, with D uncertain. CDR1 and CDR2 from the germline V gene are LNHNV and YYDKDF (reference sequence). The V gene lost 0 bases and the J gene lost 7 bases, with 9 bases spanning the gap. This CDR3 has 13 residues. CDR3 in amino acids: CATSRDPASEAFF. CDR3 DNA sequence: TGTGCCACCAGCAGAGATCCGGCCAGTGAAGCTTTCTTT. The complete variable domain, with remaining parts taken from reference TRBV15 and TRBJ1-1, reads DAMVIQNPRYQVTQFGKPVTLSCSQTLNHNVMYWYQQKSSQAPKLLFHYYDKDFNNEADTPDNFQSRRPNTSFCFLDIRSPGLGDTAMYLCATSRDPASEAFFGQGTRLTVV.

This clonotype was seen repeatedly, ten times or more. V usage is TRBV5-1 and J usage is TRBJ1-1; D is undetermined. Germline V gives CDR1 SGHRS, CDR2 YFSETQ. The length of the CDR3 is 16 residues. The V end lost 4 bases, the J end lost 0 bases, and 16 bases lay between the germline ends. Here the CDR3 reads CASSLSATLMNTEAFF. The CDR3 region has the DNA TGCGCCAGCAGCCTCAGCGCGACCTTAATGAACACTGAAGCTTTCTTT. Full variable domain (outside the CDR3, taken from reference TRBV5-1 and TRBJ1-1): KAGVTQTPRYLIKTRGQQVTLSCSPISGHRSVSWYQQTPGQGLQFLFEYFSETQRNKGNFPGRFSGRQFSNSRSEMNVSTLELGDSALYLCASSLSATLMNTEAFFGQGTRLTVV.